This T cell receptor beta chain was recovered during a study of shared clonotypes between healthy human individuals. The study separated CD4+ cells into CD45RA+ naive and CD45RA-negative memory subsets. Whole-study findings and limits: Depth of sequencing was expected to influence donor clonotype sharing.

A remark on this clone: The antigen remains undetermined. The same CDR3 is also encoded by other DNA sequences in this sample.

Produced via immunoSEQ multiplex PCR; TCRdb's table is partial and in-frame only. In the table there are 2 million to 2.5 million clones, just over 90% of which are singletons. This receptor was identified in a man between 18 and 35 years old in good health. Some clones in this sample may be carry-over from other donors' samples. Sequencing used naive CD4+ T cells from PBMCs. The subset here: CD45RA+ positively selected.

The DNA for the CDR3 is TGTGCCAGCAGTTTAAGGGGAGCAGGGCAGCCCCAGCATTTT. It codes for CASSLRGAGQPQHF. V gene TRBV28 combines with J gene TRBJ1-5; possibly TRBD1 for D (5 bases). CDR3 size: 14 residues. CDR1 is MDHEN, CDR2 SYDVKM, per germline. V was cut by 2 bases and J by 7 bases, with 12 bases left in between.